The 23 T cell receptor beta chains listed next were all sequenced from one sample in a study of shared clonotypes between healthy human individuals. Some clones are missing from TCRdb's copy, which holds only in-frame ones; the method was immunoSEQ multiplex PCR. The sample includes approximately 640,000 clones, roughly 88% of them seen just once. What was sequenced was memory CD8+ T cells from PBMCs. Indicated subset: CD45RO+ cells pooled with CCR7-negative TemRA cells. These receptors were taken from a man aged 18 to 30 in good health. Some clones in this sample may be carry-over from other donors' samples.

The chain recombines TRBV28 with TRBJ1-5; D is uncertain. The CDR3 consists of 14 residues. Germline CDR1 and CDR2: MDHEN and SYDVKM. V was trimmed by 3 bases and J by 6 bases, leaving 12 bases between them. This CDR3 is CASSFRGKPQPQHF. The CDR3 DNA follows: TGTGCCAGCAGTTTCCGTGGCAAGCCTCAGCCCCAGCATTTT.

V and J are TRBV7-9 and TRBJ2-2; D gene unclear. CDR1 is SEHNR, CDR2 FQNEAQ, per germline (reference sequence). Trimming removed 1 base at V and 0 bases at J, with 9 bases between. The CDR3 covers 16 residues. CDR3 amino acids: CASSLGIETNTGELFF. The CDR3 DNA follows: TGTGCCAGCAGCTTAGGGATAGAAACGAACACCGGGGAGCTGTTTTTT.

This chain connects TRBV28 to TRBJ2-5; 8 nucleotides match TRBD2. From germline, CDR1 is MDHEN and CDR2 SYDVKM. V shed 4 bases and J 2 bases; nucleotides not matched to a gene: 3. CDR3 length equals 14 residues. DNA for the CDR3: TGTGCCAGCAGTTCAAGCGGGAGACAAGAGACCCAGTACTTC. The encoded protein is CASSSSGRQETQYF.

This clone came up a few times. The V gene is TRBV7-9, the J gene TRBJ1-1, with D unclear. V lost 8 bases and J 4 bases, leaving 5 bases between the germline ends. The CDR3 sequence is 10 residues long. Per germline, CDR1 SEHNR and CDR2 FQNEAQ (reference sequence). CDR3 DNA: TGTGCCAGCTCGGTCACTGAAGCTTTCTTT. Translating it yields CASSVTEAFF.

This chain joins TRBV5-1 and TRBJ2-7, with unresolved D. Germline V gene data show CDR1 as SGHRS and CDR2 as YFSETQ. This CDR3 is built from 12 residues. V was shortened by 4 bases and J by 5 bases, with 10 bases between the two germline ends. The CDR3 sequence is CASSPMGNEQYF. The CDR3 DNA sequence: TGCGCCAGCAGCCCGATGGGTAACGAGCAGTACTTC.

Remarks on this clone: The same CDR3 also results from other DNA sequences found in this sample. The chain carries TRBV9 and TRBJ2-1, with 10 bases matching TRBD2. The trim removed 0 bases at V and 7 bases at J, leaving 4 bases unmatched. Per the germline V gene, CDR1 is SGDLS and CDR2 is YYNGEE. The length of the CDR3 is 15 residues. The CDR3 DNA sequence: TGTGCCAGCAGCGTAGCTAGCGGGAGTGGGAATGAGCAGTTCTTC. This codes for CASSVASGSGNEQFF.

The gene calls are TRBV27 and TRBJ1-2; D may be TRBD1 (5 bases). V lost 8 bases and J lost 8, with 15 bases in between. Germline CDR1 reads MNHEY; CDR2 reads SMNVEV (reference sequence). This CDR3 has 12 residues. The CDR3 region has the DNA TGTGCCAGCGGGGGGGTGTATGAGGGCTACACCTTC. Translated, it gives CASGGVYEGYTF.

The V and J genes are TRBV4-1 and TRBJ2-2, with TRBD2 matching over 12 bases. The CDR3 has 15 amino acids. V lost 4 bases to trimming and J lost 7 bases; unmatched junction nucleotides: 4. Germline V gene sequence: CDR1 MGHRA, CDR2 YSYEKL. The CDR3, as DNA: TGCGCCAGCAGCCTGCTAGCGGGAGGGATCGGGGAGCTGTTTTTT. As protein: CASSLLAGGIGELFF.

The genes are TRBV28 and TRBJ2-3, with D perhaps given as TRBD1 or TRBD2 (5 bases each). The germline CDR1 and CDR2 sequences are MDHEN and SYDVKM. V shed 0 bases and J shed 0 bases, with 7 bases lying between them. The CDR3 runs 15 residues. CDR3 nucleotide sequence: TGTGCCAGCAGTTTATGGGGGGAGAGCACAGATACGCAGTATTTT. This sequence encodes CASSLWGESTDTQYF.

The CDR3 spells CASSTPTARETQYF. In DNA, the CDR3 is TGTGCCAGCAGCACCCCGACAGCAAGAGAAACCCAGTACTTC. The chain carries TRBV13 and TRBJ2-5, with D possibly TRBD1 on 5 matching bases. Germline V gene lookup returns CDR1 PRHDT and CDR2 FYEKMQ (reference sequence). The CDR3 is 14 residues long. V was trimmed by 5 bases and J by 8 bases, leaving 18 bases between them.

This chain links TRBV7-9 with TRBJ2-1; 13 bases fit TRBD2. Per the germline V gene, CDR1 is SEHNR and CDR2 is FQNEAQ (reference sequence). The V and J ends lost 5 bases and 9 bases, in that order; junction bases with no gene match: 10. This CDR3 contains 16 residues. CDR3 DNA sequence: TGTGCCAGCAGCGACACTAGCGGGAGGGCCTTTTTTGAGCAGTTCTTC. Amino acids: CASSDTSGRAFFEQFF.

V is TRBV28 and J is TRBJ1-3; D possibly corresponds to TRBD1 (6 bases). The V gene lost 6 bases and the J gene lost 4 bases, with 13 bases spanning the gap. There are 14 residues in the CDR3. Germline V lookup: CDR1 MDHEN, CDR2 SYDVKM. CDR3 sequence (DNA): TGTGCCAGCAGGGACGGGGGCCCGGGAAACACCATATATTTT. Its translation: CASRDGGPGNTIYF.

The CDR3 sequence is CASSPNTRDEDYEQYF. The CDR3 nucleotides are TGTGCCAGCTCACCGAACACCCGGGACGAGGACTACGAGCAGTACTTC. The rearrangement joins TRBV18 to TRBJ2-7; D may be TRBD1 or TRBD2 (5 bases each). CDR1 is KGHSH, CDR2 LQKENI, per germline. This CDR3 is built from 16 residues. Trimming left V 3 bases short and J 3 bases short, with 18 bases between.

The genes are TRBV27 and TRBJ1-5; D unresolved. The CDR3 length is 16 residues. Trimming stripped 0 bases from V and 0 bases from J, with 9 bases between. Germline CDR1 MNHEY, CDR2 SMNVEV (reference sequence). The CDR3 region is CASSLSVGNSNQPQHF. The DNA for the CDR3 is TGTGCCAGCAGTTTATCGGTGGGGAATAGCAATCAGCCCCAGCATTTT.

This chain connects TRBV13 to TRBJ2-7; 7 bases are a match to TRBD2. Germline CDR1 is PRHDT and CDR2 is FYEKMQ (reference sequence). The CDR3 is 16 amino acids. The V gene end was trimmed by 4 bases and the J gene end by 3 bases; junction bases not matched to a gene: 12. CDR3 sequence: CASSSPSLAESYEQYF. DNA for the CDR3: TGTGCCAGCAGCTCCCCATCCCTAGCGGAGAGCTACGAGCAGTACTTC.

This chain connects TRBV6-1 to TRBJ2-5; TRBD1 might be the D (5 bases). Germline CDR1 is MNHNS and CDR2 is SASEGT. The CDR3 contains 13 residues. V lost 6 bases to trimming and J lost 5 bases, with 13 bases between them. CDR3 in DNA: TGTGCCAGCAGGGACACCGGGTTTGAGACCCAGTACTTC. Its protein product is CASRDTGFETQYF.

The chain combines TRBV6-1 with TRBJ1-3; no definite D call. Looked up from germline, CDR1 is MNHNS and CDR2 is SASEGT. The V end lost 3 bases, the J end lost 3 bases, and 6 bases lay between the germline ends. This CDR3 comprises 13 residues. CDR3 in amino acids: CASSEWGGNTIYF. The CDR3, as DNA: TGTGCCAGCAGTGAGTGGGGTGGAAACACCATATATTTT.

V and J are TRBV28 and TRBJ2-5, with D possibly being TRBD1 (6 bases). Trimming took 8 bases from V and 3 from J, leaving 13 bases between them. The germline CDR1 and CDR2 sequences are MDHEN and SYDVKM. CDR3 size: 13 residues. The CDR3: CASAGVGEETQYF. CDR3 DNA sequence: TGTGCCAGCGCAGGGGTCGGGGAAGAGACCCAGTACTTC.

This chain connects TRBV2 to TRBJ2-5; D might be TRBD1 (6 bases). Germline V gives CDR1 SNHLY, CDR2 FYNNEI. There are 14 residues in the CDR3. V shed 3 bases and J shed 5 bases, with 13 bases lying between them. The CDR3 DNA sequence: TGTGCCAGCAGTGACCCGGGACATCCGGAGACCCAGTACTTC. It yields the protein CASSDPGHPETQYF.

The chain recombines TRBV4-1 with TRBJ2-1, with 9 bases aligning to TRBD2. The germline CDR1 and CDR2 sequences are MGHRA and YSYEKL. This CDR3 contains 14 residues. V was clipped by 6 bases and J by 7 bases; unmatched bases: 7. CDR3 residues: CASSGAGGLNEQFF. Written as DNA, the CDR3 is TGCGCCAGCAGTGGGGCGGGAGGGCTGAATGAGCAGTTCTTC.

The V gene is TRBV7-8, the J gene TRBJ1-5; D is ambiguous. The CDR3 sequence is 13 residues long. CDR1 and CDR2 from the germline V gene are SGHVS and FQNEAQ. Trimming took 5 bases from V and 1 from J, leaving 6 bases between them. This chain's CDR3 is CASSPGSNQPQHF. The CDR3 DNA reads TGTGCCAGCAGCCCCGGAAGCAATCAGCCCCAGCATTTT.

The chain carries TRBV9 and TRBJ2-7; the D call may be TRBD1 or TRBD2 (5 bases each). CDR1 SGDLS and CDR2 YYNGEE come from the germline V gene. V lost 3 bases, J lost 6 bases, and 16 bases lay in between. This CDR3 has 14 amino acids. The CDR3 spells CASSGIGTGFEQYF. The CDR3 DNA reads TGTGCCAGCAGCGGTATCGGGACCGGCTTCGAGCAGTACTTC.

The chain combines TRBV27 with TRBJ2-7; the match to TRBD1 covers 9 bases. Germline CDR1 MNHEY, CDR2 SMNVEV (reference sequence). CDR3 length: 15 amino acids. V dropped 4 bases and J dropped 3; count of bases not matched to a gene: 7. The CDR3 loop is CASSSTGTGSYEQYF. DNA of the CDR3: TGTGCCAGCAGTTCAACCGGGACAGGGAGCTACGAGCAGTACTTC.